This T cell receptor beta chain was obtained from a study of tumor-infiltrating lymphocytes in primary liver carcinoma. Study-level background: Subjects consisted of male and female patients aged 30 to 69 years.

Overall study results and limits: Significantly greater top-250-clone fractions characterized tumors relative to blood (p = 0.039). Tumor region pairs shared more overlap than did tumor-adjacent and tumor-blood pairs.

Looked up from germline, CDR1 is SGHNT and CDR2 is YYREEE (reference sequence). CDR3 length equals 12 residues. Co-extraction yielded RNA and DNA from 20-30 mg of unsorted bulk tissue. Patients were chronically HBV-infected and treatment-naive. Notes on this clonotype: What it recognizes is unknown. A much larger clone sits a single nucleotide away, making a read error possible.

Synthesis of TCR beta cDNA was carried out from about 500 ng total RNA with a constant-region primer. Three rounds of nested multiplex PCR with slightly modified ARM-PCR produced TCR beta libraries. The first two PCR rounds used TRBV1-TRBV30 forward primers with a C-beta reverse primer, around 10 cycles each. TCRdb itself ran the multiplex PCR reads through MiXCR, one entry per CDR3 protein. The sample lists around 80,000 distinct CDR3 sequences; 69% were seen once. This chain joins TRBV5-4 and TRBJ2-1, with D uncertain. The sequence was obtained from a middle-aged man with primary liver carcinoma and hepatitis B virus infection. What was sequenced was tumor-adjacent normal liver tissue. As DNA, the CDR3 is TGTGCCAGCAGCTTGGACAAGTCCGTCAAATACTTC. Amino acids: CASSLDKSVKYF.